These 7 T cell receptor beta chains share one sample of origin, sequenced in a study of blood T cell repertoires in COVID-19. Method: immunoSEQ multiplex PCR; TCRdb's copy keeps in-frame clones and lacks some. This sample has over 150,000 clones, with less than 90% found just once. The sample comprised peripheral blood. The receptors originated from a man between 65 and 85 years old with active or convalescent COVID-19.

The J gene is TRBJ1-4, the V gene TRBV3-1 (or the pseudogene TRBV3-2); D unresolved. The germline V gene encodes CDR1 LGHDT and CDR2 YNNKEL (reference sequence). CDR3 length: 20 amino acids. The V gene lost 2 bases and the J gene lost 0 bases, with 22 bases spanning the gap. This chain's CDR3 is CASSQYNSPKGFSTNEKLFF. Here the CDR3 DNA reads TGTGCCAGCAGCCAATATAACAGCCCGAAAGGTTTCTCAACTAATGAAAAACTGTTTTTT.

The rearrangement links TRBV7-9 to TRBJ1-1; D may be TRBD1 (5 bases). V was pared by 0 bases and J by 0 bases, with 11 bases between. The CDR3 consists of 16 residues. Germline V gives CDR1 SEHNR, CDR2 FQNEAQ (reference sequence). CDR3 coding DNA: TGTGCCAGCAGCTTAGCCCGGGGGGGAATGAACACTGAAGCTTTCTTT. Residues: CASSLARGGMNTEAFF. The entire variable domain, with the rest obtained from reference TRBV7-9 and TRBJ1-1, is as follows: DTGVSQNPRHKITKRGQNVTFRCDPISEHNRLYWYRQTLGQGPEFLTYFQNEAQLEKSRLLSDRFSAERPKGSFSTLEIQRTEQGDSAMYLCASSLARGGMNTEAFFGQGTRLTVV.

The V and J genes are TRBV6-6 and TRBJ2-1, with 10 bases aligning to TRBD2. Germline V CDR1 and CDR2: MNHNY, SVGAGI (reference sequence). The CDR3 is made up of 15 amino acids. The V gene end was trimmed by 4 bases and the J gene end by 9 bases; junction bases not matched to a gene: 9. For the CDR3, the DNA is TGTGCCAGCAGTTCAGCGGGAGGGCCGAACGGTGAGCAGTTCTTC. Amino acids: CASSSAGGPNGEQFF.

This chain joins TRBV28 and TRBJ2-1; a weak D match, TRBD2 (7 bases). Per the germline V gene, CDR1 is MDHEN and CDR2 is SYDVKM. This CDR3 is 17 amino acids long. Trimming pared 5 bases from V and 5 bases from J, leaving 22 bases between. CDR3: CASSPIRGGDENNEQFF. The CDR3 bases are TGTGCCAGCAGTCCCATCCGAGGGGGGGACGAAAACAATGAGCAGTTCTTC.

This clone was seen more than once but under ten times. The chain couples TRBV12-3 or TRBV12-4 to TRBJ1-1, with D uncertain. This CDR3 contains 12 residues. Trimming stripped 3 bases from V and 5 bases from J, with 7 bases between. The CDR3 nucleotides read TGTGCCAGCAGTTTTGGAGGGACTGAAGCTTTCTTT. Its translation: CASSFGGTEAFF.

The V call is TRBV24-1, the J call TRBJ2-7; 7 bases agree with TRBD2. V gave up 4 bases and J gave up 4 bases; unmatched junction bases: 6. Germline CDR1 and CDR2: KGHDR and SFDVKD. The length of the CDR3 is 14 residues. The CDR3 DNA follows: TGTGCCACCAGTGAAGCGGGACCTATGTACGAGCAGTACTTC. Encoded protein: CATSEAGPMYEQYF.

The chain carries TRBV5-4 and TRBJ1-2; D might be TRBD1 (5 bases). Germline V lookup: CDR1 SGHNT, CDR2 YYREEE (reference sequence). The CDR3 sequence is 15 residues long. Trimming stripped 0 bases from V and 4 bases from J, with 13 bases between. In DNA form, the CDR3 reads TGTGCCAGCAGCTTGGCCTCGGGGGAACTCTATGGCTACACCTTC. Amino acid sequence: CASSLASGELYGYTF.